A single sample is the source of the 12 T cell receptor beta chains below, sequenced in a study of shared clonotypes between healthy human individuals. Profiling relied on immunoSEQ multiplex PCR, and the TCRdb table lists in-frame clones only, not all of them. Among over 95,000 clones, around half were seen once, and the ten largest hold less than 15%. The specimen was PBMCs. All receptors come from a woman between 40 and 55 years old in good health. Some clones in this sample may be carry-over from other donors' samples.

CDR3 sequence: CASSLGLGSNQPQHF. CDR3 DNA: TGTGCCAGCAGCTTAGGTTTGGGGAGCAATCAGCCCCAGCATTTT. The chain employs TRBV7-2 and TRBJ1-5; D not resolved. V was trimmed by 1 base and J by 1 base, leaving 8 bases between them. From germline, CDR1 is SGHTA and CDR2 FQGNSA. The CDR3 consists of 15 residues.

The rearrangement joins TRBV30 to TRBJ2-7; 11 nucleotides match TRBD2. Unmatched junction bases numbered 3, after V lost 3 bases and J lost 2 bases. The germline gives CDR1 GTSNPN, CDR2 SVGIG (reference sequence). The CDR3 runs 14 residues. The CDR3 nucleotides read TGTGCCTGGAGCCCACTAGCGGGAGCCTACGAGCAGTACTTC. Protein: CAWSPLAGAYEQYF.

The rearrangement joins TRBV11-1 to TRBJ2-5; TRBD2 agrees at 12 bases. The last part of the DNA fits TRBJ2-7 better; the J call may be wrong. CDR3 length: 16 residues. CDR1 is SGHAT, CDR2 FQDESV, per germline (reference sequence). CDR3 region: CASSRTGTSGFYEQYF. The CDR3 DNA is TGTGCCAGCAGCAGAACCGGGACTAGCGGGTTCTACGAGCAGTACTTC.

The chain has TRBV7-3 and TRBJ1-1, with a tentative D call TRBD1 (5 bases). Germline CDR1 is SGHTA and CDR2 is FQGTGA. The V end lost 5 bases, the J end lost 0 bases, and 16 bases lay between the germline ends. There are 16 residues in the CDR3. Written as DNA, the CDR3 is TGTGCCAGCAGCCCAAACGGGGGAAGTATGAACACTGAAGCTTTCTTT. Translation: CASSPNGGSMNTEAFF. The variable domain in full, with the rest retrieved from reference TRBV7-3 and TRBJ1-1, is GAGVSQTPSNKVTEKGKYVELRCDPISGHTALYWYRQSLGQGPEFLIYFQGTGAADDSGLPNDRFFAVRPEGSVSTLKIQRTERGDSAVYLCASSPNGGSMNTEAFFGQGTRLTVV.

This clone was seen ten or more times. This chain joins TRBV7-2 and TRBJ2-2; no reliable D call. This CDR3 spans 16 amino acids. The germline V gene encodes CDR1 SGHTA and CDR2 FQGNSA. V lost 2 bases, J lost 0 bases, and 10 bases lay in between. CDR3 DNA: TGTGCCAGCAGCTTATCGAGAAACGCGAACACCGGGGAGCTGTTTTTT. Its translation: CASSLSRNANTGELFF.

This clone was counted only a few times. This sequence joins TRBV29-1 and TRBJ2-5, with D possibly being TRBD2 (5 bases). The CDR3 totals 12 residues. Per germline, CDR1 SQVTM and CDR2 ANQGSEA. The V and J ends lost 7 bases and 2 bases respectively, with 11 bases between them. The CDR3: CSAGVGQETQYF. The CDR3 DNA follows: TGCAGCGCCGGGGTAGGGCAAGAGACCCAGTACTTC.

This clone is a singleton in its sample. The J gene is TRBJ2-5, the V gene TRBV5-1; TRBD1 might be the D (5 bases). CDR3 length: 14 residues. Looked up from germline, CDR1 is SGHRS and CDR2 is YFSETQ. The V end lost 0 bases, the J end lost 0 bases, and 6 bases lay between the germline ends. The CDR3: CASSLAGNQETQYF. CDR3 nucleotides: TGCGCCAGCAGCTTGGCAGGGAACCAAGAGACCCAGTACTTC. The full variable domain, rest sourced from reference TRBV5-1 and TRBJ2-5, is KAGVTQTPRYLIKTRGQQVTLSCSPISGHRSVSWYQQTPGQGLQFLFEYFSETQRNKGNFPGRFSGRQFSNSRSEMNVSTLELGDSALYLCASSLAGNQETQYFGPGTRLLVL.

This clone was observed a handful of times. This chain joins TRBV5-1 and TRBJ2-1; TRBD2 matches at 15 bases. The trim removed 0 bases at V and 7 bases at J, leaving 8 bases unmatched. Per germline, CDR1 SGHRS and CDR2 YFSETQ. This CDR3 is built from 18 residues. The CDR3 DNA reads as TGCGCCAGCAGCTTGGAAGGGGTCGGGACTAGCGGGAGGAATGAGCAGTTCTTC. It translates to CASSLEGVGTSGRNEQFF.

V is TRBV5-1 and J is TRBJ2-7, with a possible D match to TRBD1 (6 bases). V was cut by 0 bases and J by 2 bases, with 12 bases left in between. Per the germline V gene, CDR1 is SGHRS and CDR2 is YFSETQ. The CDR3 runs 15 residues. The CDR3 bases are TGCGCCAGCAGCTTGGTTGGGGGCGAAACCTACGAGCAGTACTTC. Its translation: CASSLVGGETYEQYF. The full variable domain, in which reference TRBV5-1 and TRBJ2-7 provide the parts outside the CDR3, is KAGVTQTPRYLIKTRGQQVTLSCSPISGHRSVSWYQQTPGQGLQFLFEYFSETQRNKGNFPGRFSGRQFSNSRSEMNVSTLELGDSALYLCASSLVGGETYEQYFGPGTRLTVT.

Details on this clone: A far larger clone is a single base away, which makes a read error likely. The chain links TRBV30 to TRBJ1-1; D gene unclear. Germline V CDR1 and CDR2: GTSNPN, SVGIG (reference sequence). The CDR3 sequence is 12 residues long. The CDR3 nucleotides read TGTGCCCGGAGTCTCCCTGTGTCGAAAGCTTTCTTT. Its translation: CARSLPVSKAFF.

The CDR3 DNA follows: TGTGCCAGCAGATCCCCTCCCCCCGTTGGGCCCGAGCAGTACTTC. The encoded protein is CASRSPPPVGPEQYF. The chain is built from TRBV28 and TRBJ2-7; D gene unclear. The length of the CDR3 is 15 residues. CDR1 and CDR2 from the germline V gene are MDHEN and SYDVKM. V gave up 6 bases and J gave up 6 bases, with 21 bases separating them.

The rearrangement uses TRBV29-1 and TRBJ2-7; TRBD2 might be the D (5 bases). This CDR3 spans 13 amino acids. The V end was cut by 7 bases, the J end by 0 bases, with 13 bases between. The germline V gene encodes CDR1 SQVTM and CDR2 ANQGSEA. This CDR3 is CSGLGANSYEQYF. CDR3 bases: TGCAGCGGCTTGGGAGCCAACTCCTACGAGCAGTACTTC.